Below are 25 T cell receptor beta chains sequenced from a single sample in a study of CD8+CD57+ T cells in acquired aplastic anemia. Patients chosen for sequencing had shown CD8+CD57+ cell expansion by flow cytometry. The use of genomic DNA as template underpinned the TCR beta VDJ and CDR3 profiling. TCRdb re-called the reads through MiXCR, storing one row per CDR3 protein. Here the sample spans hundreds of thousands of distinct CDR3 sequences, around 30% being singletons. The material sequenced was sorted CD4+, CD8+, or CD8+CD57+ T cells (not recorded which) from PBMCs. All receptors come from a human donor with aplastic anemia.

The rearrangement links TRBV6-2 or TRBV6-3 to TRBJ1-2; D ambiguous. V dropped 5 bases and J dropped 8 bases, with 15 bases sitting between them. The CDR3 contains 13 residues. Germline assignment: CDR1 MNHEY and CDR2 SVGEGT. The CDR3 DNA reads TGTGCCAGCAGTCCAACACCGACCGGGGGCTACACCTTC. Translating gives CASSPTPTGGYTF.

The rearrangement joins TRBV7-2 to TRBJ2-7; a possible D gene is TRBD1 (7 bases). From germline, CDR1 is SGHTA and CDR2 FQGNSA. This CDR3 contains 15 residues. V dropped 11 bases and J dropped 7 bases, with 27 bases sitting between them. The CDR3 nucleotides are TGTGCCTGGACTGGCCCCCGGGGGCCAGGGGGGGAGCAGTACTTC. Protein product: CAWTGPRGPGGEQYF.

The V and J genes are TRBV12-3 or TRBV12-4 and TRBJ2-2; D call uncertain. V gave up 5 bases and J gave up 6 bases, with 4 bases separating them. This CDR3 is built from 11 residues. The CDR3: CASSGSGELFF. DNA of the CDR3: TGTGCCAGCAGTGGATCCGGGGAGCTGTTTTTT.

There are many counts of this clonotype. The chain is built from TRBV24-1 and TRBJ1-5; D is ambiguous. CDR1 KGHDR and CDR2 SFDVKD come from the germline V gene. This CDR3 is built from 14 residues. The V and J ends lost 2 bases and 9 bases respectively, with 13 bases between them. CDR3 sequence reads: CATSDSSGIRPQHF. CDR3 coding DNA: TGTGCCACCAGTGATTCGTCCGGGATTCGGCCCCAGCATTTT.

This clonotype came up many times. The chain couples TRBV19 to TRBJ2-7, with D tentatively TRBD1 or TRBD2 (6 bases each). This CDR3 comprises 14 residues. Looked up from germline, CDR1 is LNHDA and CDR2 is SQIVND (reference sequence). Trimming stripped 4 bases from V and 3 bases from J, with 13 bases between. In DNA, the CDR3 is TGTGCCAGTAGTAATGGGGGGCAGAACTACGAGCAGTACTTC. This translates into CASSNGGQNYEQYF.

At least ten counts were recorded for this clonotype. This sequence joins TRBV5-1 and TRBJ1-6; D is undetermined. Germline V gene data show CDR1 as SGHRS and CDR2 as YFSETQ. V shed 4 bases and J shed 7 bases, with 12 bases lying between them. This CDR3 region has 14 residues. CDR3 residues: CASSPGVLNSPLHF. In nucleotides, the CDR3 is TGCGCCAGCAGCCCGGGAGTACTGAATTCACCCCTCCACTTT.

Only a few counts were recorded for this clonotype. The J gene is TRBJ1-1, the V gene TRBV9; D might be TRBD1 (5 bases). Trimming took off 0 bases at V and 2 bases at J, with 8 bases between the two ends. The CDR3 contains 14 residues. From germline, CDR1 is SGDLS and CDR2 YYNGEE. The CDR3 loop reads CASSVVGVNTEAFF. As DNA, the CDR3 is TGTGCCAGCAGCGTAGTGGGGGTAAACACTGAAGCTTTCTTT.

Of note for this clonotype: The junction and the germline gene differ at one end; a read error may be behind it. The V call is TRBV25-1, the J call TRBJ2-1; TRBD2 matches 11 bases. Germline loops: CDR1 MGHDK, CDR2 SYGVNS. This CDR3 region has 12 residues. This chain's CDR3 is CAWKIAGGRQIF. Written as DNA, the CDR3 is TGTGCCTGGAAAATAGCGGGGGGGCGGCAAATCTTC.

The CDR3 coding sequence is TGTGACCCCAGCGGGGGAGGCACAGATACGCAGTATTTT. Its translation: CDPSGGGTDTQYF. The rearrangement uses TRBV15 and TRBJ2-3; 8 nucleotides line up with TRBD2. The CDR3 is 13 amino acids. Germline V gene sequence: CDR1 LNHNV, CDR2 YYDKDF (reference sequence).

This clonotype was observed at least ten times. The chain combines TRBV20-1 with TRBJ2-5; TRBD2 aligns across 8 bases. Trimming at V came to 3 bases and at J to 4 bases, leaving 7 bases not matched to a gene. This CDR3 comprises 14 residues. Germline CDR1 and CDR2: DFQATT and SNEGSKA (reference sequence). CDR3 sequence: CSARKRGLLETQYF. CDR3 DNA sequence: TGCAGTGCTAGGAAGCGGGGGCTTTTAGAGACCCAGTACTTC.

The chain employs TRBV6-2 or TRBV6-3 and TRBJ2-7, with D perhaps TRBD1 or TRBD2 (5 bases each). The CDR3 sequence is 12 residues long. Germline V gene data show CDR1 as MNHEY and CDR2 as SVGEGT. V lost 6 bases and J lost 3, with 9 bases in between. CDR3 nucleotides: TGTGCCAGCAGACAGGCGGGCTACGAGCAGTACTTC. Its protein is CASRQAGYEQYF.

This clonotype was recorded only once. The junction departs from the called germline gene at one end, perhaps through a read error. The CDR3 region is CASEGSSGEETQCF. The CDR3 nucleotides are TGTGCCAGCGAGGGTTCTAGCGGGGAAGAGACCCAGTGCTTC. The chain employs TRBV6-1 and TRBJ2-5; 9 bases map to TRBD2. Germline-derived CDR1 and CDR2 are MNHNS and SASEGT. The CDR3 covers 14 residues.

The V and J genes are TRBV2 and TRBJ1-2; TRBD1 matches 7 bases. Per germline, CDR1 SNHLY and CDR2 FYNNEI. V was clipped by 8 bases and J by 2 bases; unmatched bases: 8. The CDR3 is made up of 14 amino acids. In DNA, the CDR3 is TGTGCCAGCGTTGAATCGGGACAGAACTATGGCTACACCTTC. As protein: CASVESGQNYGYTF.

This clonotype was detected many times. The chain is built from TRBV2 and TRBJ1-1; D uncertain. The germline V gene has CDR1 SNHLY and CDR2 FYNNEI. The V and J ends lost 3 bases and 1 base respectively, with 6 bases between them. CDR3 size: 13 residues. The CDR3 DNA reads as TGTGCCAGCAGTGAGGGCGAGAACACTGAAGCTTTCTTT. Protein product: CASSEGENTEAFF.

This clonotype was counted ten times or more. The V gene is TRBV20-1, the J gene TRBJ2-7; D is uncertain. The CDR3 extends over 13 amino acids. V shed 6 bases and J shed 2 bases, with 14 bases lying between them. The germline V gene encodes CDR1 DFQATT and CDR2 SNEGSKA (reference sequence). CDR3: CSAASGGTYEQYF. The CDR3 DNA reads TGCAGTGCCGCATCCGGCGGAACCTACGAGCAGTACTTC.

This clonotype was picked up a small number of times. The chain joins TRBV6-1 to TRBJ1-5; D is unclear. In germline, CDR1 is MNHNS, CDR2 SASEGT. Trimming took 0 bases from V and 4 from J, leaving 4 bases between them. The CDR3 covers 13 residues. The CDR3 DNA sequence: TGTGCCAGCAGTGAAGCGAGGAATCAGCCCCAGCATTTT. It encodes CASSEARNQPQHF.

The V call is TRBV7-3, the J call TRBJ2-1, with D tentatively TRBD2 (6 bases). Deletions cut 8 bases from V and 3 bases from J, with 11 bases between. Germline V lookup: CDR1 SGHTA, CDR2 FQGTGA. The CDR3 contains 13 residues. CDR3 region: CASGIAVYNEQFF. CDR3 in DNA: TGTGCCAGCGGAATAGCGGTCTACAATGAGCAGTTCTTC. Based on the CDR3 plus reference TRBV7-3 and TRBJ2-1, the full variable domain is GAGVSQTPSNKVTEKGKYVELRCDPISGHTALYWYRQSLGQGPEFLIYFQGTGAADDSGLPNDRFFAVRPEGSVSTLKIQRTERGDSAVYLCASGIAVYNEQFFGPGTRLTVL.

This chain connects TRBV9 to TRBJ2-7; D gene uncertain. The CDR3 sequence is 15 residues long. The ends were cut back, 0 bases at V and 3 bases at J, with 13 bases in the middle. Germline loops: CDR1 SGDLS, CDR2 YYNGEE. The CDR3 bases are TGTGCCAGCAGCGTAGAATTAGGTTCCGTCTACGAGCAGTACTTC. Protein sequence: CASSVELGSVYEQYF.

Details on this clonotype: This clone may be a read error of a much larger clone one base away. This chain uses TRBV12-3 or TRBV12-4 with TRBJ1-5, with D possibly being TRBD1 (5 bases). This CDR3 has 14 amino acids. The V and J ends lost 3 bases and 9 bases respectively, with 15 bases between them. The CDR3 loop reads CASSFRLPGRPQHF. The CDR3, as DNA: TGTGCCAGCAGTTTCAGGCTCCCGGGGCGGCCCCAGCATTTT.

On this clonotype itself: Since a much larger clone is just one base distant, this may be a read error. The CDR3 spells CANSSQRTNEQFF. The CDR3 bases are TGTGCCAACAGCTCACAGAGAACAAATGAGCAGTTCTTC. The chain couples TRBV7-2 to TRBJ2-1, with D uncertain. Germline V lookup: CDR1 SGHTA, CDR2 FQGNSA. The CDR3 sequence is 13 residues long. The whole variable domain, filled in from reference TRBV7-2 and TRBJ2-1, reads GAGVSQSPSNKVTEKGKDVELRCDPISGHTALYWYRQSLGQGLEFLIYFQGNSAPDKSGLPSDRFSAERTGGSVSTLTIQRTQQEDSAVYLCANSSQRTNEQFFGPGTRLTVL.

This clonotype was recorded many times. CDR3 sequence reads: CSARGLAGDYEQYF. DNA for the CDR3: TGCAGTGCTAGAGGACTAGCGGGAGATTACGAGCAGTACTTC. The rearrangement uses TRBV20-1 and TRBJ2-7; 12 bases are a match to TRBD2. In germline, CDR1 is DFQATT, CDR2 SNEGSKA (reference sequence). Germline trimming cut 1 base from V and 4 bases from J; bases unmatched to any gene: 2. The CDR3 runs 14 residues.

This rearrangement joins TRBV11-2 to TRBJ2-5; 7 bases align to TRBD1. The CDR3 is 12 amino acids. V shed 5 bases, J shed 7 bases, and the junction held 4 bases outside the gene matches. In germline, CDR1 is SGHAT, CDR2 FQNNGV. In nucleotides, the CDR3 is TGTGCCAGCAGCATAACAGGGGTGACCCAGTACTTC. It encodes CASSITGVTQYF.

V and J are TRBV29-1 and TRBJ1-1; perhaps TRBD1 as D (5 bases). CDR3 size: 11 residues. From germline, CDR1 is SQVTM and CDR2 ANQGSEA. Trimming took off 4 bases at V and 8 bases at J, with 11 bases between the two ends. CDR3 sequence (DNA): TGCAGCGTTGCCGGGGCCGGCGAAGCTTTCTTT. It is translated as CSVAGAGEAFF.

As to this clonotype: The conserved phenylalanine or tryptophan normally closing the CDR3 is absent here, so this likely arose from a read error. The DNA is left out, because the CDR3 cannot be placed on it with certainty; the CDR3 is given as TCRdb lists it. V usage is TRBV19 and J usage is TRBJ1-6. The germline CDR1 and CDR2 sequences are LNHDA and SQIVND (reference sequence). The CDR3 is 9 residues long, counting both termini. The CDR3: CASSIAAMS.

This clonotype appeared many times. This chain uses TRBV9 with TRBJ1-1; D is ambiguous. The CDR3 length is 16 residues. Germline assignment: CDR1 SGDLS and CDR2 YYNGEE. V was shortened by 4 bases and J by 5 bases, with 21 bases between the two germline ends. The CDR3: CASSLSSARGGTEAFF. CDR3 sequence (DNA): TGTGCCAGCAGCCTTTCATCGGCCCGAGGAGGGACTGAAGCTTTCTTT.